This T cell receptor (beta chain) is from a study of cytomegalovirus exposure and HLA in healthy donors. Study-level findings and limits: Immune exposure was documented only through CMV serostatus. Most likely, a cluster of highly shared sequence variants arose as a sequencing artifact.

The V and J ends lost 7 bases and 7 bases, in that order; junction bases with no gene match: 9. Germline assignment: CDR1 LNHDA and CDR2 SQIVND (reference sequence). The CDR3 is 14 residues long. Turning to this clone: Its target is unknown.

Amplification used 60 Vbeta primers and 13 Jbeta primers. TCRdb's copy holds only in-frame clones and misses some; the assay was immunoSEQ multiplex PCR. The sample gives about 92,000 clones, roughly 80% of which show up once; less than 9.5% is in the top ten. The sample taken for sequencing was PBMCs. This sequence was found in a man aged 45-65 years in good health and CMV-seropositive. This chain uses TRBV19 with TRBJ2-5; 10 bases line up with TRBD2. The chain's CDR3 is CASMASGGRGTQYF. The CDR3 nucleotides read TGTGCCAGTATGGCTAGCGGGGGCCGAGGGACCCAGTACTTC. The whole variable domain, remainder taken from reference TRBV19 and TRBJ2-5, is DGGITQSPKYLFRKEGQNVTLSCEQNLNHDAMYWYRQDPGQGLRLIYYSQIVNDFQKGDIAEGYSVSREKKESFPLTVTSAQKNPTAFYLCASMASGGRGTQYFGPGTRLLVL.